Only a few counts were recorded for the clone carrying this T cell receptor beta chain. Its cognate antigen is unknown. This record comes from a study of CD4+ T cells in melanoma. V was trimmed by 1 base and J by 1 base, leaving 7 bases between them. The CDR3 is 14 amino acids. Germline CDR1 is SEHNR and CDR2 is FQNEAQ (reference sequence). Points from the study as a whole: CD8+ T cell, macrophage and B cell function reportedly correlated with neoantigen-specific CD4+ T cells.

Data came from immunoSEQ multiplex PCR; TCRdb stores just in-frame clones and leaves some out. The profile shows around 55,000 clones, over 60% of them singletons. The source of this sequence is a human donor with melanoma. The J gene is TRBJ1-1, the V gene TRBV7-9; D is undetermined. Sequencing input: tumor tissue. The CDR3 bases are TGTGCCAGCAGCTTAGAGTCCAGGAACACTGAAGCTTTCTTT. Translating it yields CASSLESRNTEAFF. The full variable domain, rest sourced from reference TRBV7-9 and TRBJ1-1, is DTGVSQNPRHKITKRGQNVTFRCDPISEHNRLYWYRQTLGQGPEFLTYFQNEAQLEKSRLLSDRFSAERPKGSFSTLEIQRTEQGDSAMYLCASSLESRNTEAFFGQGTRLTVV.